Below, one TCR beta chain is given with its context. The antigen is undetermined. The entry originates in a study of cytomegalovirus exposure and HLA in healthy donors. Overall study findings and caveats: For cytomegalovirus status, the classifier reportedly gave diagnoses with high specificity and sensitivity. One later analysis reportedly identified an Asian-associated ancestry cluster that showed fewer N-insertions than the roughly 670-donor mean.

All donors participated as healthy donors of bone marrow. The CDR3 has 12 amino acids. The PCR employed 60 Vbeta primers together with 13 Jbeta primers. Original methodology: There were around 80 million unique TCR beta chains by a later count, and some 12 million of them were shared. TCRdb keeps only in-frame clones here, not all; method: immunoSEQ multiplex PCR. The DNA was the basis for D and trimming; V, J and clone size are from that table. The sample carries 120,000 to 150,000 clones, about three quarters recorded once. The chain carries TRBV21-1 and TRBJ2-5; the listed D gene, TRBD1, was not tested against the DNA. TRBV21-1 is described as a pseudogene. Input material: PBMCs. This clonotype was sampled from a woman in her forties in good health and CMV-seronegative. The CDR3 region is CINRDSQETQYF. The CDR3 nucleotides are TGTATTAATAGGGACAGCCAAGAGACCCAGTACTTC.